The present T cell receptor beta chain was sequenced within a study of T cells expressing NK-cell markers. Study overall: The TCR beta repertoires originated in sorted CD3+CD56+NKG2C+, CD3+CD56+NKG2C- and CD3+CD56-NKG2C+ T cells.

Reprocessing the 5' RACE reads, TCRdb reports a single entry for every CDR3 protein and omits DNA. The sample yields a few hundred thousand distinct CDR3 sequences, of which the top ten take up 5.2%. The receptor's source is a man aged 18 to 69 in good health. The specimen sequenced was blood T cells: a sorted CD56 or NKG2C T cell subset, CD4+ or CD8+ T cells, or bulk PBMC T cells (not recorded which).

This chain's CDR3 is CASSLMGYSGYTF. The V call is TRBV7-3, the J call TRBJ1-2. The length of the CDR3 is 13 residues. The germline V gene has CDR1 SGHTA and CDR2 FQGTGA.